Shown below are 24 T cell receptor beta chains from a single sample sequenced in a study of T cell changes during pregnancy in multiple sclerosis. Libraries were prepared by immunoSEQ multiplex PCR; TCRdb keeps only in-frame clonotypes and omits some of them. The sample lists 100,000 or so clones; 92% were seen once. The sample consisted of peripheral blood, taken after pregnancy. These receptors were taken from a female donor with multiple sclerosis, enrolled in a pregnancy study.

This chain uses TRBV11-3 with TRBJ2-7; D unclear. Trimming pared 5 bases from V and 3 bases from J, leaving 8 bases between. The CDR3 runs to 12 residues. The germline V gene has CDR1 SGHNT and CDR2 YENEEA. The CDR3 reads CASSKIGYEQYF. In nucleotides, the CDR3 is TGTGCCAGCAGCAAGATCGGCTACGAGCAGTACTTC.

V usage is TRBV2 and J usage is TRBJ1-1; D uncertain. Trimming cost V 3 bases and J 0 bases, with 23 bases left between them. Germline V CDR1 and CDR2: SNHLY, FYNNEI. The CDR3 contains 19 residues. The DNA for the CDR3 is TGTGCCAGCAGTGATAGTACAGCTACGCAAAGGTGGATGAACACTGAAGCTTTCTTT. This encodes CASSDSTATQRWMNTEAFF.

The chain employs TRBV27 and TRBJ2-1, with 14 bases that match TRBD2. The CDR3 consists of 15 residues. The germline CDR1 and CDR2 sequences are MNHEY and SMNVEV (reference sequence). J was trimmed by 2 bases and V by 6 bases; bases with no gene match: 0. The CDR3 DNA follows: TGTGCCAGCAGGACTAGCGGGAGGGCCTACAATGAGCAGTTCTTC. Translated: CASRTSGRAYNEQFF.

J is TRBJ1-5 and V is TRBV6-1; 10 nucleotides align to TRBD1. This CDR3 has 15 amino acids. Germline CDR1 is MNHNS and CDR2 is SASEGT. V lost 8 bases, J lost 4 bases, and 8 bases stayed unmatched. The CDR3 nucleotides are TGTGCCAGCTTCGAGCCGGGACAGGGGAATCAGCCCCAGCATTTT. Translated: CASFEPGQGNQPQHF.

The V call is TRBV28, the J call TRBJ2-5; TRBD2 matches at 10 bases. Germline trimming cut 6 bases from V and 1 base from J; bases unmatched to any gene: 8. The CDR3 contains 16 residues. Germline-derived CDR1 and CDR2 are MDHEN and SYDVKM. This CDR3 is CASRLTSGSTQETQYF. The CDR3 DNA reads TGTGCCAGCAGGTTGACTAGCGGGTCTACCCAAGAGACCCAGTACTTC.

The chain couples TRBV6-1 to TRBJ1-3; D gene uncertain. V was shortened by 0 bases and J by 8 bases, with 5 bases between the two germline ends. This CDR3 region has 12 residues. Germline CDR1 MNHNS, CDR2 SASEGT. CDR3 residues: CASSEARDTIYF. The CDR3, as DNA: TGTGCCAGCAGTGAAGCGCGAGACACCATATATTTT.

The J gene is TRBJ2-1, the V gene TRBV5-1; D might be TRBD1 (5 bases). With 0 bases removed from V and 6 bases from J, the gap between germline ends came to 10 bases. The germline gives CDR1 SGHRS, CDR2 YFSETQ. The CDR3 covers 14 residues. CDR3 DNA: TGCGCCAGCAGCTTGGGTTCACAGGCCAATGAGCAGTTCTTC. Protein: CASSLGSQANEQFF.

The chain recombines TRBV19 with TRBJ1-5; 8 bases are a match to TRBD1. V trimming: 3 bases; J trimming: 4 bases; junction bases outside the gene matches: 8. The CDR3 runs to 16 residues. Germline V gene lookup returns CDR1 LNHDA and CDR2 SQIVND (reference sequence). CDR3 sequence: CASSIWAGGGNQPQHF. The CDR3 coding sequence is TGTGCCAGTAGTATCTGGGCAGGGGGCGGAAATCAGCCCCAGCATTTT.

The chain joins TRBV5-1 to TRBJ1-4; TRBD1 agrees at 10 bases. V was clipped by 0 bases and J by 7 bases; unmatched bases: 0. The CDR3 loop spans 14 amino acids. Germline CDR1 SGHRS, CDR2 YFSETQ. The CDR3 region is CASSLGTGGEKLFF. CDR3 nucleotide sequence: TGCGCCAGCAGCTTGGGGACAGGGGGTGAAAAACTGTTTTTT. Full variable domain (remainder filled in from reference TRBV5-1 and TRBJ1-4): KAGVTQTPRYLIKTRGQQVTLSCSPISGHRSVSWYQQTPGQGLQFLFEYFSETQRNKGNFPGRFSGRQFSNSRSEMNVSTLELGDSALYLCASSLGTGGEKLFFGSGTQLSVL.

The genes are TRBV28 and TRBJ2-7; no clear D. There are 15 residues in the CDR3. Germline lookup yields CDR1 MDHEN and CDR2 SYDVKM. The V end lost 5 bases, the J end lost 2 bases, and 16 bases lay between the germline ends. CDR3 sequence: CASSPHTATTYEQYF. CDR3 nucleotide sequence: TGTGCCAGCAGTCCCCATACCGCAACTACCTACGAGCAGTACTTC.

This clone has a handful of counts. The chain carries TRBV18 and TRBJ1-1; D gene unclear. V was cut by 2 bases and J by 5 bases, with 6 bases left in between. Germline V gives CDR1 KGHSH, CDR2 LQKENI. This CDR3 region has 12 residues. The CDR3 sequence: CASSPTGTEAFF. The CDR3 bases are TGTGCCAGCTCACCAACGGGTACTGAAGCTTTCTTT.

This chain joins TRBV30 and TRBJ1-1; 8 nucleotides align to TRBD1. The CDR3 loop spans 14 amino acids. The junction had 4 bases not matched to a gene; V was cut back by 2 bases and J by 2 bases. Germline CDR1 GTSNPN, CDR2 SVGIG (reference sequence). CDR3: CAWSPGQGNTEAFF. The CDR3 DNA follows: TGTGCCTGGAGTCCTGGACAGGGCAACACTGAAGCTTTCTTT.

This chain links TRBV6-1 with TRBJ1-1, with 7 bases that match TRBD1. The CDR3 loop spans 13 amino acids. Germline CDR1 MNHNS, CDR2 SASEGT. Trimming took 2 bases from V and 7 from J; bases not matched to a gene: 4. CDR3 DNA sequence: TGTGCCAGCAGTGAAACCTGGACAGGTGAAGCTTTCTTT. This sequence encodes CASSETWTGEAFF.

This sequence joins TRBV28 and TRBJ1-2, with 7 nucleotides matching TRBD1. The CDR3 has 14 residues. Losses at the gene ends were 4 bases for V and 0 bases for J; bases not matched to a gene: 2. Germline V gives CDR1 MDHEN, CDR2 SYDVKM. CDR3 loop: CASSSGQANYGYTF. The CDR3 DNA follows: TGTGCCAGCAGTTCCGGACAGGCTAACTATGGCTACACCTTC.

The chain uses TRBV5-4 and TRBJ1-2, with 10 positions matching TRBD1. J was trimmed by 4 bases and V by 4 bases; bases with no gene match: 4. From germline, CDR1 is SGHNT and CDR2 YYREEE (reference sequence). The CDR3 has 14 amino acids. Written as DNA, the CDR3 is TGTGCCAGCAGCCCAGGACAGGGGGGCTATGGCTACACCTTC. Protein: CASSPGQGGYGYTF.

CDR3 amino acids: CASSFRLGQGYEQYF. The CDR3 DNA sequence: TGCGCCAGCAGCTTCCGGTTGGGACAGGGTTACGAGCAGTACTTC. The V call is TRBV5-1, the J call TRBJ2-7, with 9 bases matching TRBD1. The germline gives CDR1 SGHRS, CDR2 YFSETQ. Trimming removed 2 bases from V and 4 bases from J; junction bases left unmatched: 7. The length of the CDR3 is 15 residues.

This clone has a single count. V and J are TRBV27 and TRBJ1-4; D gene uncertain. Germline V CDR1 and CDR2: MNHEY, SMNVEV (reference sequence). The ends were cut back, 2 bases at V and 0 bases at J, with 10 bases in the middle. The CDR3 is made up of 16 amino acids. DNA of the CDR3: TGTGCCAGCAGTTTAGGAGCGGGCACAACTAATGAAAAACTGTTTTTT. Encoded protein: CASSLGAGTTNEKLFF. The variable domain in full, completed from reference TRBV27 and TRBJ1-4, reads EAQVTQNPRYLITVTGKKLTVTCSQNMNHEYMSWYRQDPGLGLRQIYYSMNVEVTDKGDVPEGYKVSRKEKRNFPLILESPSPNQTSLYFCASSLGAGTTNEKLFFGSGTQLSVL.

This chain links TRBV5-1 with TRBJ2-7, with TRBD2 matching over 8 bases. The junction had 2 bases not matched to a gene; V was cut back by 0 bases and J by 0 bases. The CDR3 is made up of 15 amino acids. Germline assignment: CDR1 SGHRS and CDR2 YFSETQ. CDR3 residues: CASSLGGRISYEQYF. CDR3 coding DNA: TGCGCCAGCAGCTTGGGCGGGAGGATCTCCTACGAGCAGTACTTC.

The V call is TRBV9, the J call TRBJ2-7; the D gene is possibly TRBD1 (5 bases). The CDR3 has 17 residues. Per the germline V gene, CDR1 is SGDLS and CDR2 is YYNGEE. V shed 0 bases and J shed 2 bases, with 18 bases lying between them. CDR3 sequence reads: CASSVGGSSHTTYEQYF. The CDR3 DNA reads TGTGCCAGCAGCGTAGGGGGCTCAAGTCATACCACCTACGAGCAGTACTTC.

The CDR3 DNA follows: TGTGCCAGCAGCGCATACCGGGACTTCGGGAATTCACCCCTCCACTTT. Amino acid sequence: CASSAYRDFGNSPLHF. The chain recombines TRBV5-6 with TRBJ1-6; a weak D match, TRBD1 (5 bases). The CDR3 length is 16 residues. Germline lookup yields CDR1 SGHDT and CDR2 YYEEEE. V lost 4 bases and J lost 7, with 18 bases in between.

This clone was found once. V and J are TRBV4-3 and TRBJ1-4; 8 nucleotides line up with TRBD1. Trimming cost V 4 bases and J 7 bases; bases outside gene matches: 8. Germline-derived CDR1 and CDR2 are LGHNA and YSLEER. CDR3 size: 15 residues. The CDR3 region is CASSRNTGTGEKLFF. The DNA for the CDR3 is TGCGCCAGCAGCCGGAATACCGGGACAGGTGAAAAACTGTTTTTT.

The genes are TRBV5-1 and TRBJ2-6; unclear D gene. CDR3 size: 18 residues. V lost 3 bases, J lost 0 bases, and 16 bases lay in between. Germline CDR1 is SGHRS and CDR2 is YFSETQ. CDR3 nucleotide sequence: TGCGCCAGCAGCTCCGGTTTGCGAGAAGCCTCTGGGGCCAACGTCCTGACTTTC. This translates into CASSSGLREASGANVLTF.

The chain uses TRBV6-1 and TRBJ2-7, with D possibly matching TRBD1 (6 bases). CDR3 size: 12 residues. V lost 6 bases, J lost 2 bases, and 8 bases lay in between. Germline lookup yields CDR1 MNHNS and CDR2 SASEGT. CDR3 sequence (DNA): TGTGCCAGCAGACAGGGCACCTACGAGCAGTACTTC. Translated, it gives CASRQGTYEQYF.

This chain links TRBV6-5 with TRBJ1-6; perhaps TRBD1 as D (6 bases). Germline CDR1 MNHEY, CDR2 SVGAGI. CDR3 length: 14 residues. Trimming removed 0 bases from V and 7 bases from J, with 7 bases in between. The CDR3 DNA follows: TGTGCCAGCAGTTACTCAGACAGGAATTCACCCCTCCACTTT. This codes for CASSYSDRNSPLHF.